This is a list of T cell receptor beta chains from one sample in a study of OX40 agonist ivuxolimab in advanced cancers. The method was immunoSEQ multiplex PCR; TCRdb's version includes in-frame clones alone and lacks a portion of them. The sample yields approximately 50,000 clones, more than 75% seen once. This sample comprised CD4+ or CD8+ T cells sorted from blood, obtained in a trial of the OX40 agonist ivuxolimab. The receptor set was obtained from an adult with an advanced solid tumor such as melanoma, head and neck, liver or kidney cancer. Both conserved end residues are part of each CDR3. A D gene is named only where the DNA matches it firmly. Size values are once, few and many counts, or a class for expanded clones, and some rows have none.

V gene,J gene,clone size,D gene,CDR3 DNA,CDR3 protein
TRBV6-6,TRBJ2-7,once,.,TGTGCCAGCAGTCGGACGGGGACCTACGAGCAGTACTTC,CASSRTGTYEQYF
TRBV11-2,TRBJ2-7,once,.,TGTGCCAGCAGCTTAGACCCCAGGGAGCAGTACTTC,CASSLDPREQYF
TRBV4-3,TRBJ2-2,.,.,TGCGCCAGCAGCCAAGATGCGGTGGGAACCGGGGAGCTGTTTTTT,CASSQDAVGTGELFF
TRBV18,TRBJ1-1,.,.,TGTGCCAGCTCACCACAGGTCGACACTGAAGCTTTCTTT,CASSPQVDTEAFF
TRBV19,TRBJ1-1,few,.,TGTGCCAGTAGTATAATATCCGAGGAATACACTGAAGCTTTCTTT,CASSIISEEYTEAFF
TRBV21-1,TRBJ2-7,once,.,TGTGCCAGCAGCAAAGGAGACACCTACGAGCAGTACTTC,CASSKGDTYEQYF
TRBV10-1,TRBJ2-3,.,.,TGCGCCAGCAGCCCGGGGGAGAGCACAGATACGCAGTATTTT,CASSPGESTDTQYF
TRBV19,TRBJ1-2,.,TRBD1,TGTGCCAGTAGTACGGGACAGTCTGGGTATGGCTACACCTTC,CASSTGQSGYGYTF
TRBV11-3,TRBJ2-3,.,TRBD1,TGTGCCAGCAGCTTAGATGGACAGGGGACCACAGATACGCAGTATTTT,CASSLDGQGTTDTQYF
TRBV2,TRBJ2-1,.,TRBD1,TGTGCCAGCAGTGAAGACAGGGGTCGCAATGAGCAGTTCTTC,CASSEDRGRNEQFF
TRBV18,TRBJ2-7,.,TRBD1,TGTGCCAGCTCTCCGGGACAGGGTGCCCACGAGCAGTACTTC,CASSPGQGAHEQYF
TRBV10-2,TRBJ2-2,.,TRBD2,TGCGCCAGCAGTGAGATGGGGGGAGGGACCGGGGAGCTGTTTTTT,CASSEMGGGTGELFF
TRBV5-4,TRBJ2-7,.,.,TGTGCCAGCTCTCAGCTGGAGGACAGCCGGGACGACGAGCAGTACTTC,CASSQLEDSRDDEQYF
TRBV5-1,TRBJ1-1,few,.,TGCGCCAGCAGCTTGTCCGGACCCAACACTGAAGCTTTCTTT,CASSLSGPNTEAFF
TRBV7-8,TRBJ2-3,.,.,TGTGCCAGCAGCCGTATGAACGGGGGGCTCACAGATACGCAGTATTTT,CASSRMNGGLTDTQYF
TRBV11-2,TRBJ1-1,.,TRBD1,TGTGCCAGCAGCCAAGAGCCCGGACAGGGGGCTGAAGCTTTCTTT,CASSQEPGQGAEAFF
TRBV4-1,TRBJ1-6,.,TRBD1,TGCGCCAGCAGCCAAGATGCCCCCCACAGGGGATTTAGCTCCTATAATTCACCCCTCCACTTT,CASSQDAPHRGFSSYNSPLHF
TRBV6-1,TRBJ1-5,.,.,TGTGCCAGCAGTGAGAGAGTGACAAGAGGTCAGCCCCAGCATTTT,CASSERVTRGQPQHF
TRBV19,TRBJ1-2,few,TRBD1,TGTGCCAGTAGCCATCCATCAAAACGACAGGGCCCTCCCTATGGCTACACCTTC,CASSHPSKRQGPPYGYTF
TRBV7-9,TRBJ1-6,.,.,TGTGCCAGCAGCTTGAGGACAGCATATAATTCACCCCTCCACTTT,CASSLRTAYNSPLHF
TRBV10-3,TRBJ1-1,.,.,TGTGCCATCATGGGGGAGACTGAAGCTTTCTTT,CAIMGETEAFF
TRBV5-1,TRBJ1-4,.,.,TGCGCCAGCAGCTTGGTCACGACTAATGAAAAACTGTTTTTT,CASSLVTTNEKLFF
TRBV11-1,TRBJ2-5,.,TRBD1,TGTACCAGCAGCGTCACAGGGGGGAGAGGGACCCAGTACTTC,CTSSVTGGRGTQYF
TRBV5-1,TRBJ2-2,.,.,TGCGCCAGCAGCTCCCAGGACGGGTCTAGTTTCACCGGGGAGCTGTTTTTT,CASSSQDGSSFTGELFF
TRBV5-1,TRBJ1-2,.,.,TGCGCCAGCAGCCCAGGAGGCAGGGTAGATGGCTACACCTTC,CASSPGGRVDGYTF
TRBV28,TRBJ1-5,once,.,TGTGCCAGCAGTTTAGGCGGCGGGTTTAATAGCAATCAGCCCCAGCATTTT,CASSLGGGFNSNQPQHF
TRBV9,TRBJ1-3,.,.,TGTGCCAGCACCCCTCGGGGGTACGGAAACACCATATATTTT,CASTPRGYGNTIYF
TRBV9,TRBJ2-5,few,.,TGTGCCAGCAGCCCCGACAGCAGTACGGAGACCCAGTACTTC,CASSPDSSTETQYF
TRBV6-6,TRBJ2-7,.,TRBD1,TGTGCCAGCAGTTACCTAGGCAGGGGGCGCGAGCAGTACTTC,CASSYLGRGREQYF
TRBV7-3,TRBJ2-3,.,TRBD2,TGTGCCAGCAGCACGACTAGCGGCAGACTTAGCACAGATACGCAGTATTTT,CASSTTSGRLSTDTQYF
TRBV15,TRBJ1-2,.,.,TGTGCCACCAGCAGAGATGTTACTGACTATGGCTACACCTTC,CATSRDVTDYGYTF
TRBV18,TRBJ2-2,.,TRBD2,TGTGCCAGCTCACCACCAAGGACTAGCGGGAGGTACACCGGGGAGCTGTTTTTT,CASSPPRTSGRYTGELFF
TRBV18,TRBJ1-1,.,TRBD1,TGTGCCAGCTCACCGAATTCGGGACAGGTGAACACTGAAGCTTTCTTT,CASSPNSGQVNTEAFF
TRBV6-5,TRBJ1-1,once,TRBD1,TGTGCCAGCAGCAGTGACAGGGTAGCCGCTGAAGCTTTCTTT,CASSSDRVAAEAFF
TRBV6-5,TRBJ1-1,.,.,TGTGCCAGCAGTAAACAGGGTAGGATGGAAGCTTTCTTT,CASSKQGRMEAFF
TRBV29-1,TRBJ2-5,.,.,TGCAGAGATCCTCTTAGGACAGCTAAAGAGACCCAGTACTTC,CRDPLRTAKETQYF
TRBV6-1,TRBJ2-1,once,TRBD2,TGTGCCAGCAGTGAAGACGGGACTAGCGGGAGAAGGCGTAAATACAATGAGCAGTTCTTC,CASSEDGTSGRRRKYNEQFF
TRBV7-2,TRBJ1-5,few,TRBD1,TGTGCCAGCAGGTCTCCGGGACAGGGGAGCAATCAGCCCCAGCATTTT,CASRSPGQGSNQPQHF
TRBV7-2,TRBJ2-7,.,TRBD1,TGTGCCAGCAGCACGGGACAGGGCTACGAGCAGTACTTC,CASSTGQGYEQYF
TRBV18,TRBJ2-7,.,.,TGTGCCAGCTCACCGGGGGTCGGGAACTACGAGCAGTACTTC,CASSPGVGNYEQYF
TRBV18,TRBJ2-1,.,TRBD2,TGTGCCAGCTCACCCCAGACTAGCGGGGGACACAATGAGCAGTTCTTC,CASSPQTSGGHNEQFF
TRBV6-6,TRBJ1-1,.,.,TGTGCCAGCAGTTACCCCCTCGCGATGGGGACTGAAGCTTTCTTT,CASSYPLAMGTEAFF
TRBV27,TRBJ1-2,.,.,TGTGCCAGCAGTCCGCGGATGACTTCCTCGGGGTATGGCTACACCTTC,CASSPRMTSSGYGYTF
TRBV9,TRBJ1-1,.,.,TGTGCCAGCAGCCCCACCACAGGAATGAACACTGAAGCTTTCTTT,CASSPTTGMNTEAFF
TRBV28,TRBJ1-2,.,.,TGTGCCAGCAGTTCTTCTCCTGGTGGCTATGGCTACACCTTC,CASSSSPGGYGYTF
TRBV19,TRBJ2-7,.,.,TGTGCCAGTAGTCCCGCGGCGACACAGACCTACGAGCAGTACTTC,CASSPAATQTYEQYF
TRBV7-6,TRBJ2-7,once,TRBD2,TGTGCCAGCAGCCCGACTAGCGGGAGCTCCTACGAGCAGTACTTC,CASSPTSGSSYEQYF
TRBV5-4,TRBJ2-5,.,TRBD2,TGTGCCAGCAGGGACACTAGCGGGGTAGAGACCCAGTACTTC,CASRDTSGVETQYF
TRBV27,TRBJ2-5,.,TRBD1,TGTGCCAGCAGTTCTCACAGGGGGCCGGCCGAGACCCAGTACTTC,CASSSHRGPAETQYF
TRBV4-2,TRBJ1-4,few,.,TGTGCCAGCAGCCAAGATCCGGGGACGGGTGAAAAACTGTTTTTT,CASSQDPGTGEKLFF
TRBV4-3,TRBJ2-5,.,TRBD2,TGCGCCAGCAGCCAAGATCCGGGACTAGCGGGGAGGGAGACCCAGTACTTC,CASSQDPGLAGRETQYF
TRBV18,TRBJ2-2,.,TRBD2,TGTGCCAGCTCACCAATAGCGGGAGTCAGGACCGGGGAGCTGTTTTTT,CASSPIAGVRTGELFF
TRBV4-1,TRBJ1-1,few,.,TGCGCCAGCAGGGGAACTGAAGCTTTCTTT,CASRGTEAFF
TRBV18,TRBJ1-5,.,.,TGTGCCAGCTCACCACCCACAGGGTATAGCAATCAGCCCCAGCATTTT,CASSPPTGYSNQPQHF
TRBV30,TRBJ1-5,.,.,TGTGCCTGGAGGAAACCCGGCTTTAGCAATCAGCCCCAGCATTTT,CAWRKPGFSNQPQHF
TRBV9,TRBJ2-7,.,TRBD1,TGTGCCAGCAGCGTAGGAGGGACAGGGACCTACGAGCAGTACTTC,CASSVGGTGTYEQYF
TRBV9,TRBJ1-3,.,.,TGTGCCAGCAGCGTAGGGTTTTTCTCTGGAAACACCATATATTTT,CASSVGFFSGNTIYF
TRBV5-8,TRBJ1-5,.,.,TGTGCCAGCAGCTTTTGGGACAGCAATCAGCCCCAGCATTTT,CASSFWDSNQPQHF
TRBV11-2,TRBJ2-4,.,.,TGTGCCAGCAGCCAGCAGTTTGGGGGGGCTGGAAACATTCAGTACTTC,CASSQQFGGAGNIQYF